The 12 T cell receptor beta chains reported below all come from one sample, sequenced in a study of blood T cells in healthy people across ages. Combining a sample-barcoded 5' primer with a J-beta primer mix, a second PCR ran for roughly 7 to 12 cycles. Each CDR3 protein is one row after TCRdb ran MiXCR on the 5' RACE reads. The table lists under 800,000 distinct CDR3 sequences, more than 40% of them singletons. The sequenced sample was blood. These receptors originate from a woman aged 60-70 years in good health.

This clonotype was counted between two and nine times. V is TRBV5-1 and J is TRBJ2-7; D call uncertain. The ends were cut back, 0 bases at V and 2 bases at J, with 12 bases in the middle. CDR3 size: 15 residues. Looked up from germline, CDR1 is SGHRS and CDR2 is YFSETQ. The CDR3 loop reads CASSLEVGWPYEQYF. DNA of the CDR3: TGCGCCAGCAGCTTGGAGGTAGGGTGGCCCTACGAGCAGTACTTC.

This clonotype was detected only once. Given a much more abundant clone one base away, this may be a read error. CDR3 nucleotides: TGTGCCAGCAATCCGTCAGTGGGAGAGACAGAGACCCAGTACTTC. Translating gives CASNPSVGETETQYF. The genes are TRBV28 and TRBJ2-7; perhaps TRBD2 as D (5 bases). The closer fit of TRBJ2-5 to the DNA end suggests the J call may be wrong. The CDR3 loop spans 15 amino acids. Germline CDR1 reads MDHEN; CDR2 reads SYDVKM.

J is TRBJ1-6 and V is TRBV20-1; no clear D. Germline CDR1 and CDR2: DFQATT and SNEGSKA (reference sequence). The CDR3 covers 15 residues. V was shortened by 4 bases and J by 10 bases, with 20 bases between the two germline ends. CDR3 nucleotide sequence: TGCAGTGCTATCCCCGGGCAAGGAGATCACTCACCCCTCCACTTT. It specifies CSAIPGQGDHSPLHF.

The chain employs TRBV5-1 and TRBJ2-7, with 12 bases that match TRBD2. The V segment lost 2 bases and the J segment 7 bases; nucleotides outside the gene matches: 13. Germline V gene sequence: CDR1 SGHRS, CDR2 YFSETQ. The CDR3 totals 17 residues. CDR3 sequence reads: CASSLVQRTSGVNEQYF. The CDR3 DNA is TGCGCCAGCAGCTTAGTACAGAGGACTAGCGGGGTTAATGAGCAGTACTTC.

This chain connects TRBV11-2 to TRBJ2-5; the D is unclear. CDR1 and CDR2 (germline): SGHAT, FQNNGV. V was trimmed by 4 bases and J by 3 bases, leaving 12 bases between them. The CDR3 is 14 amino acids. In DNA form, the CDR3 reads TGTGCCAGCAGCTCCCGAGTGACAAAAGAGACCCAGTACTTC. It is translated as CASSSRVTKETQYF.

The chain employs TRBV5-1 and TRBJ2-7; the D is unclear. The CDR3 length is 13 residues. Trimming pared 2 bases from V and 2 bases from J, leaving 8 bases between. Germline CDR1 and CDR2: SGHRS and YFSETQ. For the CDR3, the DNA is TGCGCCAGCAGCTTAATGACTGCCTACGAGCAGTACTTC. It codes for CASSLMTAYEQYF.

The table lists this clonotype with a few counts. The rearrangement uses TRBV18 and TRBJ1-2, with TRBD1 matching 10 bases. The ends lost 3 bases at V and 2 bases at J; junction bases unmatched: 6. Germline loops: CDR1 KGHSH, CDR2 LQKENI. CDR3 length: 16 amino acids. CDR3 in DNA: TGTGCCAGCTCACCTGGGACAGGGGCTACAAACTATGGCTACACCTTC. It is translated as CASSPGTGATNYGYTF.

The rearrangement links TRBV3-1 to TRBJ2-3; D is unresolved. Germline values: CDR1 LGHDT, CDR2 YNNKEL (reference sequence). This CDR3 has 13 amino acids. The ends were cut back, 0 bases at V and 6 bases at J, with 7 bases in the middle. The CDR3 DNA sequence: TGTGCCAGCAGCCAAGAATCCTACGATACGCAGTATTTT. Translation gives CASSQESYDTQYF.

The rearrangement links TRBV7-8 to TRBJ2-7; tentatively, D is TRBD2 (5 bases). The CDR3 runs 16 residues. Germline loops: CDR1 SGHVS, CDR2 FQNEAQ. Trimming removed 3 bases from V and 0 bases from J, with 15 bases in between. CDR3 residues: CASSFSSQRTSYEQYF. The CDR3 DNA reads as TGTGCCAGCAGCTTCTCTTCTCAGCGGACCTCCTACGAGCAGTACTTC. The entire variable domain, with the rest obtained from reference TRBV7-8 and TRBJ2-7, is as follows: GAGVSQSPRYKVAKRGQDVALRCDPISGHVSLFWYQQALGQGPEFLTYFQNEAQLDKSGLPSDRFFAERPEGSVSTLKIQRTQQEDSAVYLCASSFSSQRTSYEQYFGPGTRLTVT.

CDR3 sequence (DNA): TGTGCCAGCAGCTCCCTAACTAGCGGCACTTACAATGAGCAGTTCTTC. Translating it yields CASSSLTSGTYNEQFF. This chain uses TRBV11-2 with TRBJ2-1; the match to TRBD2 covers 8 bases. The germline CDR1 and CDR2 sequences are SGHAT and FQNNGV. This CDR3 is 16 amino acids long. V was pared by 4 bases and J by 4 bases, with 9 bases of the junction left unmatched.

This CDR3 is CASSSTGTGGYGYTF. The CDR3 nucleotides are TGTGCCAGCAGCTCGACCGGGACAGGGGGTTATGGCTACACCTTC. The rearrangement joins TRBV11-2 to TRBJ1-2; 11 nucleotides align to TRBD1. The length of the CDR3 is 15 residues. CDR1 and CDR2 from the germline V gene are SGHAT and FQNNGV. V was clipped by 4 bases and J by 5 bases; unmatched bases: 6. The complete variable domain, with remaining parts taken from reference TRBV11-2 and TRBJ1-2, reads EAGVAQSPRYKIIEKRQSVAFWCNPISGHATLYWYQQILGQGPKLLIQFQNNGVVDDSQLPKDRFSAERLKGVDSTLKIQPAKLEDSAVYLCASSSTGTGGYGYTFGSGTRLTVV.

The CDR3 sequence is CASIQSGASPGELFF. In DNA form, the CDR3 reads TGTGCCAGCATCCAAAGCGGGGCTTCTCCCGGGGAGCTGTTTTTT. The gene calls are TRBV27 and TRBJ2-2; TRBD2 matches at 7 bases. The CDR3 runs to 15 residues. The germline CDR1 and CDR2 sequences are MNHEY and SMNVEV (reference sequence). J lost 6 bases, V lost 7 bases, and 11 bases had no gene match.